In its sample, the clone carrying this T cell receptor beta chain was seen many times. The antigen remains unidentified. TCRdb analysed the 5' RACE reads with MiXCR anew, one entry per CDR3 protein. The sample yields 90,000 to 120,000 distinct CDR3 sequences, over 8.5% seen once. This entry belongs to a study of early T cells in non-severe SARS-CoV-2 infection. Overall study findings and caveats: VDJdb matching favored anti-spike CD8 responses, missing private and CD4 specificities.

The CDR3 has 17 residues. The V gene end was trimmed by 10 bases and the J gene end by 0 bases; junction bases not matched to a gene: 14. Germline V gene sequence: CDR1 SEHNR, CDR2 FQNEAQ (reference sequence). This receptor was taken from an adult who was a healthcare worker with PCR-confirmed SARS-CoV-2 infection or an uninfected control (not recorded which). Sequenced material: whole blood. The V gene is TRBV7-9, the J gene TRBJ1-3; TRBD1 matches at 8 bases. The CDR3 nucleotides read TGTGCCATTGGGACAGGCTTTACCGAAAGCTCTGGAAACACCATATATTTT. The encoded protein is CAIGTGFTESSGNTIYF.